The entry below describes one T cell receptor (beta chain). The sample comes from a study of blood T cell repertoires in COVID-19. Study at large: The United States, Italy and Spain supplied acute and convalescent COVID-19 samples. T cells, B-cell-depleted T cells, or PBMCs provided the cDNA or gDNA that served as material.

In the original processing: Amplification of reference gene primers was used by the study to estimate nucleated cell counts. This table comes from immunoSEQ multiplex PCR, and its TCRdb copy is limited to in-frame clones, with some not included. The DNA was the basis for D and trimming; V, J and clone size are from that table. The data contain about 190,000 clones, 85% to 90% of them singletons. This receptor was identified in a woman aged 18-30 years who had recovered from COVID-19. Material: peripheral blood.

CDR3 region: CATSREGLSGGKGRQYF. CDR3 DNA: TGTGCCACCAGCAGAGAAGGGTTATCGGGGGGCAAGGGACGGCAGTACTTC. The V gene is TRBV15, the J gene TRBJ2-7, with D perhaps TRBD2 (7 bases). The CDR3 is 17 residues long. The germline V gene encodes CDR1 LNHNV and CDR2 YYDKDF (reference sequence). Trimming removed 0 bases at V and 9 bases at J, with 24 bases between.